This T cell receptor (beta chain) emerged from a study of T cells in Graves' hyperthyroidism and ophthalmopathy. An approximately 10 ml volume of fresh peripheral blood provided the PBMCs. The table lists this clonotype with many counts. The antigen is unknown. From RNA transcripts, TCR beta CDR3 regions were amplified. First-round RT-PCR targeting the TCR CDR3 was performed with the HTBI primer set. Each CDR3 protein gets one entry after TCRdb re-called the multiplex PCR reads with MiXCR. The profile covers 200,000 to 250,000 distinct CDR3 sequences, with around 25% appearing a single time and about a third taken by the ten largest. CDR3 length: 15 amino acids. Germline V gene sequence: CDR1 SGHAT, CDR2 FQNNGV. V shed 2 bases, J shed 0 bases, and the junction held 4 bases outside the gene matches. Study-level results: Within blood appeared most thyroid clonotypes that had expanded above 0.001.

The sequencing input was blood. This receptor was obtained from a woman in her 40s with Graves' ophthalmopathy. The V and J genes are TRBV11-2 and TRBJ2-7; TRBD1 matches at 7 bases. CDR3 loop: CASSLNRGSSYEQYF. CDR3 coding DNA: TGTGCCAGCAGCTTAAACAGGGGTAGCTCCTACGAGCAGTACTTC.